Listed here are 9 T cell receptor beta chains from one sample, sequenced in a study of control samples from healthy donors and cancer patients. Libraries were prepared by immunoSEQ multiplex PCR; TCRdb keeps only in-frame clonotypes and omits some of them. The sample has around 100,000 clones; roughly 89% are singletons. The sequencing input was blood. The receptors were gathered from a human donor in good health. The donor label of this sample is uncertain.

V usage is TRBV4-3 and J usage is TRBJ2-1; 15 nucleotides line up with TRBD2. The CDR3 sequence is 16 residues long. Germline V gene sequence: CDR1 LGHNA, CDR2 YSLEER. Trimming removed 2 bases from V and 6 bases from J; junction bases left unmatched: 2. CDR3: CASSQPGLAGGNEQFF. The CDR3 nucleotides are TGCGCCAGCAGCCAACCGGGACTAGCGGGGGGCAATGAGCAGTTCTTC.

The genes are TRBV30 and TRBJ2-3; TRBD2 aligns across 10 bases. CDR1 and CDR2 (germline): GTSNPN, SVGIG (reference sequence). This CDR3 is 14 amino acids long. V shed 5 bases and J 0 bases; nucleotides not matched to a gene: 2. In DNA form, the CDR3 reads TGTGCCTGGGGGACTAGCGTTAGCACAGATACGCAGTATTTT. Translation gives CAWGTSVSTDTQYF.

The J gene is TRBJ2-7, the V gene TRBV2; TRBD2 matches at 8 bases. The J segment lost 2 bases and the V segment lost 5 bases, leaving 2 bases of the junction unmatched. Germline loops: CDR1 SNHLY, CDR2 FYNNEI. This CDR3 is 13 amino acids long. The CDR3 nucleotides are TGTGCCAGCAGTCGGGAGGGGACCTACGAGCAGTACTTC. Its protein product is CASSREGTYEQYF.

This chain joins TRBV21-1 and TRBJ2-3; the D call in the table, TRBD2, was not verified against the DNA. TRBV21-1 is shown as a pseudogene. This CDR3 region has 15 residues. CDR3 coding DNA: TGTGCCAGCAGCAAAGGAGGAGGGAGAACAGATACGCAGTATTTT. Protein: CASSKGGGRTDTQYF.

The chain employs TRBV25-1 and TRBJ2-7, with 9 bases fitting TRBD1. The CDR3 is made up of 18 amino acids. Trimming removed 2 bases from V and 0 bases from J; junction bases left unmatched: 11. CDR1 is MGHDK, CDR2 SYGVNS, per germline. The CDR3 DNA reads as TGTGCCAGCAGTGAAAATCAAAGCCGGGACAGGGCCTCCTACGAGCAGTACTTC. It specifies CASSENQSRDRASYEQYF.

In this sample, this clone turned up once. This sequence joins TRBV30 and TRBJ2-3; possible D gene TRBD2, 6 bases. The CDR3 loop spans 19 amino acids. The V end lost 2 bases, the J end lost 5 bases, and 29 bases lay between the germline ends. Germline values: CDR1 GTSNPN, CDR2 SVGIG (reference sequence). The chain's CDR3 is CAWSLAGLQKLTTQDTQYF. Written as DNA, the CDR3 is TGTGCCTGGAGTCTTGCGGGGCTACAGAAATTAACTACACAAGATACGCAGTATTTT.

This clone was observed once. The chain joins TRBV20-1 to TRBJ2-1; TRBD2 aligns across 7 bases. The CDR3 spans 15 residues. Germline CDR1 and CDR2: DFQATT and SNEGSKA (reference sequence). The trim removed 5 bases at V and 7 bases at J, leaving 14 bases unmatched. The CDR3 spells CSAGGLMAGVNEQFF. CDR3 in DNA: TGCAGTGCTGGTGGTCTTATGGCGGGGGTGAATGAGCAGTTCTTC.

V usage is TRBV5-1 and J usage is TRBJ1-4, with D perhaps TRBD1 (6 bases). Trimming took 7 bases from V and 5 from J, leaving 9 bases between them. Germline CDR1 SGHRS, CDR2 YFSETQ. The CDR3 has 12 amino acids. CDR3 loop: CASSGANEKLFF. CDR3 in DNA: TGCGCCAGCTCGGGGGCAAATGAAAAACTGTTTTTT.

V is TRBV21-1 and J is TRBJ1-5. TRBV21-1 is described as a pseudogene. This CDR3 is 17 amino acids long. CDR3 region: CASSKVSWDVGNQPQHF. The DNA for the CDR3 is TGTGCCAGCAGCAAAGTTTCGTGGGACGTCGGCAATCAGCCCCAGCATTTT.